The 21 T cell receptor beta chains presented below share a single source sample, sequenced in a study of blood T cell repertoires in COVID-19. TCRdb keeps only in-frame clones here, not all; method: immunoSEQ multiplex PCR. The table lists around 140,000 clones, about 89% of them singletons. Sequenced material: peripheral blood. The source of these receptors is a man aged 55-75 years with active or convalescent COVID-19.

The rearrangement links TRBV6-1 to TRBJ2-1; the D is unclear. The V gene lost 2 bases and the J gene lost 9 bases, with 11 bases spanning the gap. CDR1 and CDR2 (germline): MNHNS, SASEGT. This CDR3 comprises 13 residues. The CDR3, as DNA: TGTGCCAGCAGTGAACATCGAGGTGGTGAGCAGTTCTTC. Residues: CASSEHRGGEQFF.

This chain joins TRBV4-1 and TRBJ2-7; 12 bases are shared with TRBD1. V lost 3 bases and J lost 7; bases outside the gene matches: 7. Per germline, CDR1 MGHRA and CDR2 YSYEKL. This CDR3 has 15 amino acids. Here the CDR3 DNA reads TGCGCCAGCAGCCAGGCGGGACAGGGGGCGAGGGAGCAGTACTTC. This codes for CASSQAGQGAREQYF.

The CDR3 region has the DNA TGCAGCGCGACAGGGGACCACGAGCAGTACTTC. Its protein is CSATGDHEQYF. This chain uses TRBV29-1 with TRBJ2-7; 8 nucleotides line up with TRBD1. With V trimmed by 7 bases and J by 5 bases, 4 bases remained unmatched. The CDR3 runs 11 residues. CDR1 is SQVTM, CDR2 ANQGSEA, per germline.

This clone was seen only once. The chain joins TRBV7-2 to TRBJ2-7; 11 bases are shared with TRBD2. In germline, CDR1 is SGHTA, CDR2 FQGNSA. The junction had 8 bases not matched to a gene; V was cut back by 4 bases and J by 6 bases. The CDR3 covers 15 residues. Here the CDR3 reads CASSWELAGGGEQYF. Written as DNA, the CDR3 is TGTGCCAGCAGCTGGGAGCTAGCGGGGGGAGGCGAGCAGTACTTC.

The rearrangement links TRBV12-3 or TRBV12-4 to TRBJ2-7; 7 bases fit TRBD1. V lost 5 bases, J lost 7 bases, and 8 bases stayed unmatched. CDR3 length equals 13 residues. The DNA for the CDR3 is TGTGCCAGCAGTCCGACAGGGTCCGGGGAGCAGTACTTC. Protein sequence: CASSPTGSGEQYF.

This sequence joins TRBV6-6 and TRBJ1-4, with a tentative D call TRBD1 (5 bases). The V and J ends lost 4 bases and 13 bases respectively, with 22 bases between them. The CDR3 has 15 amino acids. Germline assignment: CDR1 MNHNY and CDR2 SVGAGI (reference sequence). In DNA form, the CDR3 reads TGTGCCAGCAGTTTCAACCAGGGCGGCCAAGGTTTACTGTTTTTT. Residues: CASSFNQGGQGLLFF.

The chain uses TRBV24-1 and TRBJ2-3; D not certain. V was clipped by 0 bases and J by 2 bases, with 14 bases between them. The CDR3 has 17 residues. CDR1 and CDR2 from the germline V gene are KGHDR and SFDVKD. The CDR3 region is CATSDLSQSPFTDTQYF. The DNA for the CDR3 is TGTGCCACCAGTGATTTGAGCCAAAGCCCCTTCACAGATACGCAGTATTTT.

The rearrangement uses TRBV11-3 and TRBJ1-2, with a weak D call TRBD1 (6 bases). This CDR3 is built from 13 residues. V was pared by 7 bases and J by 4 bases, with 13 bases between. CDR1 SGHNT and CDR2 YENEEA come from the germline V gene. CDR3 bases: TGTGCCAGCACCCCAGGGGTATTCTATGGCTACACCTTC. Its translation is CASTPGVFYGYTF.

This chain uses TRBV29-1 with TRBJ1-2; TRBD1 matches 11 bases. Trimming took 7 bases from V and 4 from J; bases not matched to a gene: 8. The V gene's germline CDR1 is SQVTM and CDR2 ANQGSEA. This CDR3 comprises 14 residues. The CDR3 region has the DNA TGCAGCGATGGACAGGGGGCTTTTCCCTATGGCTACACCTTC. This codes for CSDGQGAFPYGYTF.

The chain employs TRBV2 and TRBJ2-2; 16 bases align to TRBD2. This CDR3 is built from 19 residues. Unmatched junction bases numbered 9, after V lost 2 bases and J lost 6 bases. Germline V gene data show CDR1 as SNHLY and CDR2 as FYNNEI. The CDR3 DNA reads as TGTGCCAGCAGTGAAACTCCGGGACTAGCGGGGGGGCTCCCCGGGGAGCTGTTTTTT. Its protein is CASSETPGLAGGLPGELFF.

The rearrangement uses TRBV28 and TRBJ1-1; tentative D call: TRBD1 (5 bases). Germline values: CDR1 MDHEN, CDR2 SYDVKM. The CDR3 totals 14 residues. Trimming left V 0 bases short and J 8 bases short, with 13 bases between. The CDR3 sequence: CASSLWAGQAEAFF. The CDR3 nucleotides read TGTGCCAGCAGTTTATGGGCAGGGCAAGCCGAAGCTTTCTTT.

The chain links TRBV10-3 to TRBJ2-3; 14 positions agree with TRBD2. The junction had 4 bases not matched to a gene; V was cut back by 2 bases and J by 6 bases. CDR1 is ENHRY and CDR2 is SYGVKD in the germline V gene. CDR3 length: 16 amino acids. For the CDR3, the DNA is TGTGCCATCAGTGAGAGTGGACTAGCGGGAGGCGATACGCAGTATTTT. It is translated as CAISESGLAGGDTQYF.

CDR3 region: CASSSDRGHPSTDTQYF. In DNA form, the CDR3 reads TGTGCCAGCAGCTCCGACAGGGGGCACCCCAGCACAGATACGCAGTATTTT. The rearrangement uses TRBV7-9 and TRBJ2-3; TRBD1 aligns across 10 bases. Germline-derived CDR1 and CDR2 are SEHNR and FQNEAQ (reference sequence). With 4 bases clipped from V and 0 bases from J, the junction kept 7 bases outside the gene matches. The CDR3 length is 17 residues.

This clone turned up a few times. The J gene is TRBJ2-3, the V gene TRBV6-1; 10 bases fit TRBD2. The CDR3 runs to 16 residues. Germline loops: CDR1 MNHNS, CDR2 SASEGT. After removal of 4 bases from V and 6 bases from J, the junction contained 10 bases not matched to a gene. Here the CDR3 DNA reads TGTGCCAGCAGTGGGGGACTAGCGCACGTAGAGGATACGCAGTATTTT. Its translation: CASSGGLAHVEDTQYF.

The chain joins TRBV2 to TRBJ2-2; D is ambiguous. Germline V lookup: CDR1 SNHLY, CDR2 FYNNEI. V lost 7 bases, J lost 2 bases, and 8 bases lay in between. The CDR3 extends over 13 amino acids. Here the CDR3 reads CASTPVNTGELFF. Here the CDR3 DNA reads TGTGCCAGCACCCCTGTCAACACCGGGGAGCTGTTTTTT.

This chain uses TRBV19 with TRBJ2-7, with 7 nucleotides matching TRBD1. The germline V gene has CDR1 LNHDA and CDR2 SQIVND (reference sequence). CDR3 size: 14 residues. V dropped 5 bases and J dropped 9; count of bases not matched to a gene: 13. CDR3 in DNA: TGTGCCAGTAGTCCCCGGGACAGTGGCCCGGGGCAGTACTTC. It encodes CASSPRDSGPGQYF.

The chain has TRBV7-9 and TRBJ1-1; tentatively, D is TRBD1 (6 bases). From germline, CDR1 is SEHNR and CDR2 FQNEAQ (reference sequence). The CDR3 covers 15 residues. V lost 1 base, J lost 3 bases, and 12 bases lay in between. CDR3 sequence: CASSLVAGADTEAFF. The CDR3 DNA follows: TGTGCCAGCAGCTTAGTTGCAGGGGCCGACACTGAAGCTTTCTTT.

This clone has just one count. The J gene is TRBJ1-1, the V gene TRBV14, with unresolved D. The V gene's germline CDR1 is SGHDN and CDR2 FVKESK. Trimming left V 4 bases short and J 5 bases short, with 14 bases between. The CDR3 extends over 14 amino acids. Here the CDR3 DNA reads TGTGCCAGCAGCCCAACACTAATGAGGACTGAAGCTTTCTTT. Its translation is CASSPTLMRTEAFF.

The chain couples TRBV2 to TRBJ2-1; the match to TRBD2 covers 8 bases. The CDR3 totals 14 residues. Looked up from germline, CDR1 is SNHLY and CDR2 is FYNNEI. V shed 6 bases, J shed 10 bases, and the junction held 11 bases outside the gene matches. The CDR3 DNA sequence: TGTGCCAGCAGCCCGGGACTAGGGTTCGCCGAGCAGTTCTTC. This sequence encodes CASSPGLGFAEQFF.

The genes are TRBV7-9 and TRBJ2-5; perhaps TRBD1 as D (5 bases). This CDR3 is 14 amino acids long. Trimming took 5 bases from V and 5 from J, leaving 15 bases between them. Germline lookup yields CDR1 SEHNR and CDR2 FQNEAQ (reference sequence). The CDR3 DNA reads TGTGCCAGCAGCCGAGGCAGGGATGAGGAGACCCAGTACTTC. Its protein product is CASSRGRDEETQYF.

This rearrangement joins TRBV12-3 or TRBV12-4 to TRBJ1-2; no definite D call. CDR3 size: 13 residues. V was cut by 2 bases and J by 0 bases, with 4 bases left in between. CDR3 DNA sequence: TGTGCCAGCAGTTTACAGGCTAACTATGGCTACACCTTC. Translated, it gives CASSLQANYGYTF.